These T cell receptor beta chains were read from a single sample in a study of shared clonotypes between healthy human individuals. Some clones are missing from TCRdb's copy, which holds only in-frame ones; the method was immunoSEQ multiplex PCR. Of about 650,000 clones in the sample, around 95% are singletons; the top ten hold about 0.11%. Material: naive CD8+ T cells sorted from blood. The source is a woman younger than 45 in good health. Both conserved end residues are part of each CDR3. A D gene is named only where the DNA matches it firmly. Only some rows state a clone size, as once, few, many or a class for expanded clones.

abundance	j_gene	v_gene	d_gene	CDR3nt	CDR3aa
-	TRBJ2-7	TRBV6-6	-	TGTGCCAGCAGTTACTCGGGAAGTGACTCCTACGAGCAGTACTTC	CASSYSGSDSYEQYF
-	TRBJ2-1	TRBV28	-	TGTGCCAGCAGTTTAAACTATGAGCAGTTCTTC	CASSLNYEQFF
once	TRBJ2-3	TRBV10-3	-	TGTGCCATCAGTGCCCCGTTGGACAGCACAGATACGCAGTATTTT	CAISAPLDSTDTQYF
-	TRBJ2-3	TRBV11-1	-	TGTGCCAGCAGCTTAGACAGAACTACCCTCTATACGCAGTATTTT	CASSLDRTTLYTQYF
-	TRBJ2-7	TRBV27	-	TGTGCCAGCAGCTTCCAGAATCCAACGGAGTCCTCCTACGAGCAGTACTTC	CASSFQNPTESSYEQYF
-	TRBJ2-1	TRBV2	-	TGTGCCAGCGAAGGGGGAGACACCGGGTTAACAAATGAGCAGTTCTTC	CASEGGDTGLTNEQFF
-	TRBJ2-1	TRBV4-1	TRBD2	TGCGCCAGCAGCCAAGTACTAGCGGCTTCCTACAATGAGCAGTTCTTC	CASSQVLAASYNEQFF
-	TRBJ1-1	TRBV2	-	TGTGCCAGCAAACAGTTTATGAACACTGAAGCTTTCTTT	CASKQFMNTEAFF
-	TRBJ2-7	TRBV19	-	TGTGCCAGTAGTATAGGAGGGGGATACGAGCAGTACTTC	CASSIGGGYEQYF
-	TRBJ1-5	TRBV5-1	TRBD1	TGCGCCAGCAGCTTAACAGGGGAGGAGGATCAGCCCCAGCATTTT	CASSLTGEEDQPQHF
-	TRBJ1-4	TRBV5-3	-	TGTGCCAGAAGCGGCCAAAGAGCAACTAATGAAAAACTGTTTTTT	CARSGQRATNEKLFF
-	TRBJ2-7	TRBV9	TRBD2	TGTGCCAGCAGCGTAGACCAGGGACTAGCGGGAGACGAGCAGTACTTC	CASSVDQGLAGDEQYF
-	TRBJ2-7	TRBV6-5	-	TGTGCCAGCAGAGGGGAGTTCGAGCAGTACTTC	CASRGEFEQYF
-	TRBJ2-7	TRBV9	TRBD1	TGTGCCAGCAGCGACTCCGATCGTTGGGACAGTTCCTACGAGCAGTACTTC	CASSDSDRWDSSYEQYF
-	TRBJ2-2	TRBV19	TRBD2	TGTGCCAGTAGCCCCATGGCGGGAGGAAACGGGGAGCTGTTTTTT	CASSPMAGGNGELFF
-	TRBJ1-1	TRBV13	-	TGTGCCAGCAGCTTAGGGACGGGTACTGAAGCTTTCTTT	CASSLGTGTEAFF
-	TRBJ2-1	TRBV27	-	TGTGCCAGCAGTTGGGGCCTTGAGCAGTTCTTC	CASSWGLEQFF
once	TRBJ2-7	TRBV7-8	-	TGTGCCAGCAGCTTAAGGGCTAGCCCGAGCTCCTACGAGCAGTACTTC	CASSLRASPSSYEQYF
-	TRBJ2-5	TRBV11-2	TRBD2	TGTGCCAGCAGCTCCCGGACTAGCGAAGAGACCCAGTACTTC	CASSSRTSEETQYF
-	TRBJ2-2	TRBV29-1	-	TGCAGCGTTGAGAAGGCAGAGAACACCGGGGAGCTGTTTTTT	CSVEKAENTGELFF
-	TRBJ2-3	TRBV7-2	TRBD2	TGTGCCAGCAGCGAACCGGGACTAGCGGGAGTCCGGACAGATACGCAGTATTTT	CASSEPGLAGVRTDTQYF
-	TRBJ2-6	TRBV15	-	TGTGCCACCAGCGAAGCGTCAGGGGCCAACGTCCTGACTTTC	CATSEASGANVLTF
once	TRBJ2-7	TRBV9	TRBD2	TGTGCCAGCAGCTCTAGCGGCTCCTACGAGCAGTACTTC	CASSSSGSYEQYF
-	TRBJ2-1	TRBV6-5	-	TGTGCCAGCAGTTACGCTGGTTACATCAATGAGCAGTTCTTC	CASSYAGYINEQFF
-	TRBJ1-2	TRBV28	TRBD1	TGTGCCAGCAGTTTCACAGGGGACTATGGCTACACCTTC	CASSFTGDYGYTF
-	TRBJ2-3	TRBV13	-	TGTGCCAGCAGCCCCGAACGGACTATCGGGACAGATACGCAGTATTTT	CASSPERTIGTDTQYF
-	TRBJ2-1	TRBV27	-	TGTGCCAGCAGTTACCAGGCACTAGGGGAGCAGTTCTTC	CASSYQALGEQFF
-	TRBJ2-3	TRBV27	-	-	CASTSAVDTQYF
once	TRBJ2-1	TRBV6-1	-	TGTGCCAGCAGTGAAGGTGATGTATCCTACAATGAGCAGTTCTTC	CASSEGDVSYNEQFF